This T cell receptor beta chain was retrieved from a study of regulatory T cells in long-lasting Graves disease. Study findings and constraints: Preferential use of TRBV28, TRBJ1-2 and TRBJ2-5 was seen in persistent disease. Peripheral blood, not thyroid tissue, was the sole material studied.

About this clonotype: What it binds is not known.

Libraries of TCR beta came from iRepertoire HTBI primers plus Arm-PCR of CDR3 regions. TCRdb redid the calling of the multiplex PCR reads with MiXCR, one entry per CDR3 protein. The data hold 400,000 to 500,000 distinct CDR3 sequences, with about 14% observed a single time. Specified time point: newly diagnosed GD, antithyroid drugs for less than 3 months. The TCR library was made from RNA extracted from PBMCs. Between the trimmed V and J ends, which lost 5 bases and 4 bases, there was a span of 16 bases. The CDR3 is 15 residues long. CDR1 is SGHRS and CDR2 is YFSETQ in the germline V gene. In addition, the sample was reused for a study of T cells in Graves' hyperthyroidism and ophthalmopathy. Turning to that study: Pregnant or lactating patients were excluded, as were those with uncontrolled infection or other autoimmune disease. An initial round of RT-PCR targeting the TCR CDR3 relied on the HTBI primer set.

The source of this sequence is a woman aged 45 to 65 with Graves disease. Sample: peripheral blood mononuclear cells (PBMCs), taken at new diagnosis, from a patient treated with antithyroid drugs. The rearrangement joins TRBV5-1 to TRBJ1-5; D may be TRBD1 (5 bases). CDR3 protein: CASRPGTDLNQPQHF. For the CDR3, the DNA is TGCGCCAGCAGACCCGGGACGGACTTGAATCAGCCCCAGCATTTT.